The rows below give T cell receptor beta chains drawn from one sample of a study of shared clonotypes between healthy human individuals. Produced via immunoSEQ multiplex PCR; TCRdb's table is partial and in-frame only. Of about 1.1 million clones listed, roughly 80% are singletons. The sequencing input was memory CD4+ T cells from PBMCs. All receptors derive from a young man in good health. Some clones in this sample may be carry-over from other donors' samples. Both conserved end residues are part of each CDR3. Fields, in order: D gene, J gene, clone size, V gene, CDR3 DNA, CDR3 protein. A D gene is named only where the DNA matches it firmly. A clone size is listed for some rows: how often the clone was seen (once, few, many), or a class if it is expanded.

D: TRBD1; J: TRBJ2-2; size: once; V: TRBV11-2; DNA: TGTGCCAGCAGCTTTGACAGGGTGACCGGGGAGCTGTTTTTT; CDR3: CASSFDRVTGELFF
D: -; J: TRBJ2-2; size: -; V: TRBV19; DNA: TGTGCCAGTAGTATCGGGGAATTGAGGAGCGGGGAGCTGTTTTTT; CDR3: CASSIGELRSGELFF
D: TRBD2; J: TRBJ2-5; size: few; V: TRBV25-1; DNA: TGTGCCACCGGGACTAGCGGGAGTCAGGAGACCCAGTACTTC; CDR3: CATGTSGSQETQYF
D: -; J: TRBJ1-1; size: -; V: TRBV7-3; DNA: TGTGCCAGCAGCTTAACCCCAAGAGCCATGAACACTGAAGCTTTCTTT; CDR3: CASSLTPRAMNTEAFF
D: -; J: TRBJ1-4; size: -; V: TRBV7-9; DNA: TGTGCCAGCAGCTTTGTCGCAGGGTCTTTTTGGTCTAATGAAAAACTGTTTTTT; CDR3: CASSFVAGSFWSNEKLFF
D: -; J: TRBJ1-2; size: -; V: TRBV5-1; DNA: TGCGCCAGCAGCTTGGAGGGAGACTCAAACTATGGCTACACCTTC; CDR3: CASSLEGDSNYGYTF
D: TRBD1; J: TRBJ1-2; size: -; V: TRBV9; DNA: TGTGCCAGCAGCACGACAGGGGGGTATGGCTACACCTTC; CDR3: CASSTTGGYGYTF
D: -; J: TRBJ1-2; size: -; V: TRBV28; DNA: TGTGCCAGCGGTCGGACAGCTAACTATGGCTACACCTTC; CDR3: CASGRTANYGYTF
D: -; J: TRBJ1-1; size: -; V: TRBV18; DNA: TGTGCCAGCGACAGTTCCCAGGGGACTGAAGCTTTCTTT; CDR3: CASDSSQGTEAFF
D: -; J: TRBJ2-3; size: -; V: TRBV27; DNA: TGTGCCAGCAGTCCCCCCGGTCGCGGGACAGCTAGTACAGATACGCAGTATTTT; CDR3: CASSPPGRGTASTDTQYF
D: -; J: TRBJ2-5; size: few; V: TRBV4-3; DNA: TGCGCCAGCAGCCAAGAAATTTGGGAGACCCAGTACTTC; CDR3: CASSQEIWETQYF
D: -; J: TRBJ1-3; size: once; V: TRBV7-9; DNA: TGTGCCAGCAGACTCTCATTATCTGGAAACACCATATATTTT; CDR3: CASRLSLSGNTIYF
D: -; J: TRBJ1-3; size: -; V: TRBV12-2; DNA: TGTGCAAGTCGCTTAGACCGTCCGGGGACAGGGGCGACGGGAAACACCATATATTTT; CDR3: CASRLDRPGTGATGNTIYF
D: -; J: TRBJ1-2; size: -; V: TRBV5-1; DNA: TGCGCCAGCAGCTTGGGAAGGGGCGCAGCATATGGCTACACCTTC; CDR3: CASSLGRGAAYGYTF
D: -; J: TRBJ1-2; size: -; V: TRBV4-3; DNA: TGCGCCAGCAGCCCCTTCGTCAACAGGATCAATGGCTACACCTTC; CDR3: CASSPFVNRINGYTF
D: -; J: TRBJ1-5; size: -; V: TRBV7-2; DNA: TGTGCCAGCAGCCGACAAATTTCGTGGGCCCAGCATTTT; CDR3: CASSRQISWAQHF
D: TRBD2; J: TRBJ2-1; size: -; V: TRBV19; DNA: TGTGCCAGTAGTTTTAGACTAGCGGGATACAATGAGCAGTTCTTC; CDR3: CASSFRLAGYNEQFF
D: -; J: TRBJ2-7; size: -; V: TRBV5-6; DNA: TGTGCCAGCAGCCGGTACTCCTACGAGCAGTACTTC; CDR3: CASSRYSYEQYF
D: -; J: TRBJ1-3; size: few; V: TRBV30; DNA: TGTGCCTGGAGTCTTGAGAGGAGAAACACCATATATTTT; CDR3: CAWSLERRNTIYF
D: TRBD1; J: TRBJ1-2; size: -; V: TRBV28; DNA: TGTGCCAGCAGTGAAACAGGGGGCATTGACTATGGCTACACCTTC; CDR3: CASSETGGIDYGYTF
D: TRBD1; J: TRBJ1-2; size: -; V: TRBV11-2; DNA: TGTGCCAGCAGCCCATTTGGAGGGGGCGATGGCTACACCTTC; CDR3: CASSPFGGGDGYTF
D: -; J: TRBJ2-3; size: -; V: TRBV2; DNA: TGTGCCAGCAGTGTGGATCACGGTAGCACAGATACGCAGTATTTT; CDR3: CASSVDHGSTDTQYF
D: TRBD1; J: TRBJ1-2; size: -; V: TRBV7-9; DNA: TGTGCCAGCAGCCAGGGGGGGCTCGGCTACACCTTC; CDR3: CASSQGGLGYTF
D: TRBD2; J: TRBJ2-3; size: once; V: TRBV30; DNA: TGTGCCTGGAGTAAGAGAGCGGGGGACACAGATACGCAGTATTTT; CDR3: CAWSKRAGDTDTQYF